This T cell receptor beta chain was captured in a study of CD8+CD57+ T cells in acquired aplastic anemia. Study overall: The study obtained an average of 3.2 ug of DNA from sorted CD4+ and CD8+ cells. In CD4+ cells, healthy donors produced an average of around 9.9 million reads. Notes on the study in general: Between the patient and control groups, CD8+ Simpson's diversity did not differ significantly.

CDR3 and TCR beta VDJ profiling relied on a genomic DNA template. TCRdb called the reads again in MiXCR, with one record for every CDR3 protein. The table has around 140,000 distinct CDR3 sequences, approximately 41% seen once. This clonotype was detected many times. No antigen is known for it. J was trimmed by 0 bases and V by 4 bases; bases with no gene match: 4. Germline V gene lookup returns CDR1 SGHRS and CDR2 YFSETQ. The CDR3 covers 15 residues. The chain is built from TRBV5-1 and TRBJ1-5, with 7 bases lining up with TRBD1. The TCR sequence derives from a human donor in good health, serving as a control. The specimen was sorted CD4+, CD8+, or CD8+CD57+ T cells (not recorded which) from PBMCs. CDR3 DNA sequence: TGCGCCAGCAGCCTGGGACAGAATAGCAATCAGCCCCAGCATTTT. It encodes CASSLGQNSNQPQHF.